This T cell receptor (beta chain) stems from a study of CD8 T cell repertoires and HIV-1 epitope variants (dated by TCRdb to about 2020). About the full investigation: In separate culture wells, T cells were stimulated with each of twenty-five peptides that represented autologous and known Gag and Nef epitope variants. Among the control conditions were a peptide pool of CMV, EBV and flu, the Ebola AY9 epitope serving as a negative control, and a well with no peptide. Three Gag epitope families and Nef HW9 and YT9 were included among the tested epitopes. T cells were enriched using the EasySep Human T Cell Enrichment Kit and were co-cultured with equal numbers of autologous T cell-negative cells serving as antigen-presenting cells. Cultures ran for 10 days in IMDM with gentamicin, with half-media changes on days 3 and 7 adding IL-2, IL-7 and IL-15. A 1M T cell aliquot was kept as an uncultured baseline condition, separate from the approximately 80 T cell cultures. Running each culture condition in triplicate, except for one peptide done in duplicate, gave a total of about 80 T cell cultures.

This clone was counted only a few times. Its specific antigen is unknown. No much larger clone is present one base from it, and per-base qualities are unavailable. Unmatched junction bases come to 10, with V trimmed by 5 bases and J by 5 bases. The germline V gene (reference sequence) provides CDR1 PRHDT and CDR2 FYEKMQ. Inclusive of the bounding cysteine and phenylalanine, the CDR3 is 15 residues long. The kept DNA is CDR3 alone, 45 bases in frame from the first base. The EasySep Human CD8+ T Cell Enrichment Kit was used on day 10 to isolate CD8+ T cells from every culture. Sequencing of TCR beta CDR3 regions was done on the immunoSEQ platform at survey depth. The QIAamp DNA micro kit was used to extract genomic DNA from every cultured and uncultured CD8+ T cell population. The paper's processing steps were these. Samples with fewer than 5,000 productive reads were excluded, which removed about 6.5% of the roughly 80 HIV peptide-stimulated cultures. Sequences were trimmed to CDR3 by a MANAFEST web app, and nonproductive sequences, CDR3s under 5 amino acids, and sequences not starting with C or ending with F/W were removed. For a clonotype to count as antigen-specific, the clonotype had to expand relative to the no-peptide control in at least 2 of 3 replicates at FDR 0.01, and only within one epitope family. A specific clonotype also had to show a frequency at least fivefold higher than in wells stimulated with peptides from other epitope families. The table comes from immuneACCESS by way of TCRdb, which keeps in-frame sequences with V and J called. Part of the clones is missing from these tables; in studies checked, under half for an unresolved V gene and the rest for unknown reasons. V and J calls and clone size are copied from that table; D and trimming were computed from the DNA. This sample comprises over 6,000 clones, 66% of them detected only once. Together, the top ten hold roughly 40% of the sample.

Paper-wide results and their limitations: Only TCR beta chains were identified by the assay, and proliferation to antigen, not T cell function or cytokine profile, was indicated. Roughly 5 clonotypes recognized the Nef KF9 family and one clonotype recognized the HW9 family, while no responses to the TAALDMSHF plasma variant were seen. Of the nine antigen-specific TCR beta clonotypes identified, roughly 6 appeared cross-reactive for autologous or known escape epitope variants.

Rearrangement joined TRBV13 to TRBJ2-7; 9 bases in between match TRBD2. The sequence derives from a male donor with HIV. Sequenced: cultured CD8+ T cells derived from PBMCs. CDR3 protein: CASSTVAGEIHEQYF. The DNA sequence reads TGTGCCAGCAGCACCGTAGCGGGAGAAATCCACGAGCAGTACTTC. With the portions outside the CDR3 filled from the reference TRBV13 and TRBJ2-7 genes, the complete variable region becomes AAGVIQSPRHLIKEKRETATLKCYPIPRHDTVYWYQQGPGQDPQFLISFYEKMQSDKGSIPDRFSAQQFSDYHSELNMSSLELGDSALYFCASSTVAGEIHEQYFGPGTRLTVT.